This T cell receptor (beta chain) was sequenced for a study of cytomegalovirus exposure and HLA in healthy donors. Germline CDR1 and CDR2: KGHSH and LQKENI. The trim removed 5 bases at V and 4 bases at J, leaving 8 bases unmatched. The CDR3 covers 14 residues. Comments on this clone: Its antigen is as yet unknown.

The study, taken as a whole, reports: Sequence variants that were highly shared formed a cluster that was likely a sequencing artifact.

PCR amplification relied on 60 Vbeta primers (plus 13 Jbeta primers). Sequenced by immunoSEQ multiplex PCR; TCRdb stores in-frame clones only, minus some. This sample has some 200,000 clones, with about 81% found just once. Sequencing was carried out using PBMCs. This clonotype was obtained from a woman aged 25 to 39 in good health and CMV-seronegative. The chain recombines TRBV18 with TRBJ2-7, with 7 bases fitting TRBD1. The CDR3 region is CASSGQASGYEQYF. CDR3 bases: TGTGCCAGCTCAGGACAGGCGTCTGGATACGAGCAGTACTTC. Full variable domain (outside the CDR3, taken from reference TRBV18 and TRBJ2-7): NAGVMQNPRHLVRRRGQEARLRCSPMKGHSHVYWYRQLPEEGLKFMVYLQKENIIDESGMPKERFSAEFPKEGPSILRIQQVVRGDSAAYFCASSGQASGYEQYFGPGTRLTVT.